This record concerns one T cell receptor beta chain sequence. In the study's own analysis: How many nucleated cells were present was estimated from reference gene primer amplification. The assay was immunoSEQ multiplex PCR, and TCRdb's table has in-frame clones only and misses some. The V and J calls and the clone size are those of that table, but D and trimming were determined from the DNA. The repertoire holds under 250,000 clones, with 81% as singletons. These data are taken from a study of blood T cell repertoires in COVID-19. This TCR was sampled from a woman aged 45-59 years with acute COVID-19. What was sequenced was PBMCs or T cells enriched from blood (not recorded which).

In DNA form, the CDR3 reads TGCGCCAGCAGCTTGTGGGACAGGGACACTGAAGCTTTCTTT. It yields the protein CASSLWDRDTEAFF. The rearrangement uses TRBV5-1 and TRBJ1-1; 9 bases are shared with TRBD1. CDR1 SGHRS and CDR2 YFSETQ come from the germline V gene. The CDR3 covers 14 residues. Unmatched junction bases numbered 1, after V lost 1 base and J lost 3 bases.